The rows below give T cell receptor beta chains drawn from one sample of a study of CD8 T cells in ankylosing spondylitis. TCRdb ran MiXCR on the 5' RACE reads and lists one entry per CDR3 protein. The sample holds fewer than 200,000 distinct CDR3 sequences, approximately 16% seen once. The sequenced sample consisted of blood, either unsorted or a sorted T cell fraction (not recorded which). The receptors were gathered from a male donor with ankylosing spondylitis or in good health (not recorded which). The CDR3 runs from the conserved cysteine through the conserved F or W. A D gene is named only where the DNA matches it firmly. Size values are once, few and many counts, or a class for expanded clones, and some rows have none.

d_gene	j_gene	abundance	v_gene	CDR3nt	CDR3aa
.	TRBJ1-1	.	TRBV3-1	TGTGCCAGCAGCCATAGGGAAACGACTGAAGCTTTCTTT	CASSHRETTEAFF
TRBD2	TRBJ2-4	few	TRBV28	TGTGCCAGCAGGCCACTGGGACTAGCGGACAAAAACATTCAGTACTTC	CASRPLGLADKNIQYF
.	TRBJ1-2	few	TRBV7-8	TGTGCCAGCAGCTTAGTCGAGGGAATAGGCTACACCTTC	CASSLVEGIGYTF
.	TRBJ1-3	many	TRBV20-1	TGCAGTGCTAGAGATTCCCTGTGGGGAAACACCATATATTTT	CSARDSLWGNTIYF
.	TRBJ2-2	.	TRBV28	TGTGCCAGCAGCTGGGGGCTGCGGGGCACCGGGGAGCTGTTTTTT	CASSWGLRGTGELFF
.	TRBJ2-2	.	TRBV19	TGTGCCAGTAATATAGAGGCAGGGCACACCGGGGAGCTGTTTTTT	CASNIEAGHTGELFF
.	TRBJ2-2	.	TRBV5-1	TGCGCCAGCAGCCGGGGGGACAGCCTCACCGGGGAGCTGTTTTTT	CASSRGDSLTGELFF
.	TRBJ1-5	few	TRBV5-1	TGCGCCAACAGCTTGGCCGGGACGGCCAATCAGCCCCAGCATTTT	CANSLAGTANQPQHF
TRBD2	TRBJ2-2	many	TRBV29-1	TGCAGCGTTGAAAAAGCTAGCGGGATCAACACCGGGGAGCTGTTTTTT	CSVEKASGINTGELFF
.	TRBJ1-1	.	TRBV5-1	TGCGCCAGTAGTTGGAGCGGAACTGATGAAGCTTTCTTT	CASSWSGTDEAFF
.	TRBJ2-1	.	TRBV29-1	TGCAGCGTTGAACGGTGGGAGGACAATGAGCAGTTCTTC	CSVERWEDNEQFF
TRBD1	TRBJ2-7	many	TRBV6-1	TGTGCCAGCAGAAGGACAGGGTGGACAAACGAGCAGTACTTC	CASRRTGWTNEQYF
.	TRBJ1-1	many	TRBV4-1	TGCGCCAGCAGCCAAGTGGCGAACACTGAAGCTTTCTTT	CASSQVANTEAFF
.	TRBJ2-7	many	TRBV20-1	TGCAGTGCTAGCCCCGGGGAGCAGGGGGGCTACGAGCAGTACTTC	CSASPGEQGGYEQYF
.	TRBJ2-4	.	TRBV29-1	TGCAGCGTTGCCAGCGGCCTACTAGCCAAAAACATTCAGTACTTC	CSVASGLLAKNIQYF
.	TRBJ2-3	.	TRBV4-1	TGCGCCAGCAGCCAAGAGAAGCGCACAGATACGCAGTATTTT	CASSQEKRTDTQYF
.	TRBJ2-3	many	TRBV4-2	TGTGCCAGCAGCCAAGACCCTCTCCCAGCGGACCCTTCCGGTACGCAGTATTTT	CASSQDPLPADPSGTQYF
.	TRBJ2-2	few	TRBV5-1	TGCGCCAGCAGCTTGGAACAGAACACCGGGGAGCTGTTTTTT	CASSLEQNTGELFF
.	TRBJ2-1	.	TRBV5-1	TGCGCCAGCAGCCCCGGGGGTGTTCGCAGCTACAATGAGCAGTTCTTC	CASSPGGVRSYNEQFF
TRBD1	TRBJ2-7	many	TRBV27	TGTGCCAGCAGTACTCGACAGGGTTCCTACGAGCAGTACTTC	CASSTRQGSYEQYF
TRBD1	TRBJ1-5	.	TRBV29-1	TGCAGCGCCCTAACAGGGGTTAGCAATCAGCCCCAGCATTTT	CSALTGVSNQPQHF
.	TRBJ1-1	.	TRBV5-1	TGCGCCAGCAGCTTGTTACAGGATAAAGCTTTCTTT	CASSLLQDKAFF
TRBD2	TRBJ2-2	many	TRBV24-1	TGTGCCACCAGTGGACCGAGCGGGAGTTTCGGGGAGCTGTTTTTT	CATSGPSGSFGELFF
.	TRBJ2-7	few	TRBV20-1	TGCAGTGCTAGGAGGGGACTGGGGCTAGTAGAGCAGTACTTC	CSARRGLGLVEQYF
TRBD1	TRBJ2-3	many	TRBV29-1	TGCAGCGTTGACGGCAGGGGGCTTAGCACAGATACGCAGTATTTT	CSVDGRGLSTDTQYF
.	TRBJ2-3	many	TRBV20-1	TGCAGTGCCTCCCCTTCTTCCAGGGCAGGGGGGACAGATACGCAGTATTTT	CSASPSSRAGGTDTQYF
TRBD2	TRBJ2-7	many	TRBV6-1	TGTGCCAGCAGTGGTCGGGCGGGAGGGCCCCCCTACGAGCAGTACTTC	CASSGRAGGPPYEQYF
TRBD2	TRBJ2-7	.	TRBV11-2	TGTGCCAGCAGCTTAGATACTAGCGGGAGAAAGTACTTC	CASSLDTSGRKYF
TRBD2	TRBJ2-3	few	TRBV20-1	TGCAGTGCTAGAGTAGCGGGAAACACAGATACGCAGTATTTT	CSARVAGNTDTQYF